This TCR beta chain was identified during a study of blood T cell repertoires in COVID-19. Study as a whole: The origin of the acute and convalescent COVID-19 samples was the United States, Italy and Spain.

Per the study methods: The assay estimated nucleated cells by amplifying reference gene primers. Only in-frame clones appear in the TCRdb table, and some are missing; sequencing was by immunoSEQ multiplex PCR. V and J calls and clone size follow that table, whereas D and trimming were derived from the DNA. Found here are about 160,000 clones, over 70% of them singletons; the top ten hold around 10%. Germline CDR1 is SGHTA and CDR2 is FQGNSA. Trimming shortened V by 5 bases and J by 2 bases, and 13 bases separated the two germline ends. CDR3 length: 15 residues. A single count supports this clone. This chain joins TRBV7-2 and TRBJ2-1; D perhaps matches TRBD1 (6 bases). The clonotype was recovered from a woman aged 80 or older with active or convalescent COVID-19. Input material: peripheral blood. The CDR3 loop reads CASSVRGTPYNEQFF. In DNA, the CDR3 is TGTGCCAGCAGCGTTAGGGGGACACCCTACAATGAGCAGTTCTTC.